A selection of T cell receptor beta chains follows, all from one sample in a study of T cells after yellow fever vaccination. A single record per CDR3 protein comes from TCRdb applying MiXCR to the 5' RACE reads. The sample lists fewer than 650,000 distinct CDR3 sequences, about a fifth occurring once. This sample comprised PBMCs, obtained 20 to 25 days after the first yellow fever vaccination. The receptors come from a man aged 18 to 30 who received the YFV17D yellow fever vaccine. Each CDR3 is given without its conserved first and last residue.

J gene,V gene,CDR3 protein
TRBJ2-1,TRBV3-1,ASTRTEGYNEQF
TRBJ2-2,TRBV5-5,ASSLGSGTGNTGELF
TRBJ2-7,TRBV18,ASSPPGLPNEQY
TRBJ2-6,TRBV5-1,ASSSDPSGANVLT
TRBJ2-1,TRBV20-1,SVPVHSSLSSYNEQF
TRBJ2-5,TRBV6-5,ASSYSGLPGTQY
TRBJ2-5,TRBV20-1,SASGDRGKGETQY
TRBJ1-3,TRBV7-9,ASSRPGFGNTIY
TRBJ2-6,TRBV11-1,ASSLTGTGTYSGANVLT
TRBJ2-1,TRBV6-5,ASTRGGSSYNEQF
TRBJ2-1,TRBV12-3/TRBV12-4,ASTPSGRVSEQF
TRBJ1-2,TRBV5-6,ASSLARGRGYT
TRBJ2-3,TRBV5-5,ASSGDTGGRTDTQY
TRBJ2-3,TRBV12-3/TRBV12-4,ASSLALQAFTDTQY
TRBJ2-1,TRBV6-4,ASSESWGGNEQF
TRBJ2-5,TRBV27,ASSSGPTYTRETQY
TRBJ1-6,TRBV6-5,ASTPPSGALH
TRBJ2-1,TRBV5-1,ASSLVGPKF
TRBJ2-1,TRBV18,ASSQGAGGRNEQF
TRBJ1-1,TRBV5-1,ASSPTGFAEAF
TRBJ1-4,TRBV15,ATSLLTLNEKLF
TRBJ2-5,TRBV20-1,SAELAGGPQY
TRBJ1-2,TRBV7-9,ASSISNNYGYT
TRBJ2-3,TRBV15,ATSGQAPTSPDTQY
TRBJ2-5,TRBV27,ASSPPGARETQY
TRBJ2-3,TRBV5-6,ASSLPAGATDTQY
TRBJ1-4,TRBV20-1,SARPKGEGLF
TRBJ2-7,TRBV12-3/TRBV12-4,ASSHPGLAGDEQY
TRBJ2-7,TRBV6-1,ASSGTGISYEQY
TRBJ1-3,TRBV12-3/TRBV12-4,ASGSGNTIY
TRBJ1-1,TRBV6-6,ASSSWDRGTNTEAF
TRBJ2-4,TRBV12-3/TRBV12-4,ASSLQGLAKNIQY
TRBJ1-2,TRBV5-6,ASSSGPYGYT
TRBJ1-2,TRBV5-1,ASSLRQAREGYT
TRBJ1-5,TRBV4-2,ASSPSTGGNQPQH
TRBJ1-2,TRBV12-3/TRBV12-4,ASSLISGSYGYT
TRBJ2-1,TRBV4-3,ASSLSTENEQF
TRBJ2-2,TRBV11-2,ASSPGQVPGELF
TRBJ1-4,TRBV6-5,ASSYRTTIEKLF
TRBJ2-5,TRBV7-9,ASSRTGGDQETQY
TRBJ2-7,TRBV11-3,ASSLGTLDEQY
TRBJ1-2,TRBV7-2,ASSSSLGFNYGYT
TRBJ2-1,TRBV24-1,ATSDLALAVYSSYNEQF
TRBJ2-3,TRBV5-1,ASSAGLAGVTQY
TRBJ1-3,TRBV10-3,AIRMTDGNTIY
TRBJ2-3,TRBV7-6,ASSGGDRGSDTQY
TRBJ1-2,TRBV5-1,ASSLNYT
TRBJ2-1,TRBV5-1,ASSLGSSSSYNEQF
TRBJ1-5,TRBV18,ASSSQGNRVDQPQH
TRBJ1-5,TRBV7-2,ASSLEVGEYQPQH
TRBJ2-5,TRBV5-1,ASSPGQGVETQY
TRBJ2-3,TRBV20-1,SAPPRAGSTDTQY
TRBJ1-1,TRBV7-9,ASSPTGRLNTEAF